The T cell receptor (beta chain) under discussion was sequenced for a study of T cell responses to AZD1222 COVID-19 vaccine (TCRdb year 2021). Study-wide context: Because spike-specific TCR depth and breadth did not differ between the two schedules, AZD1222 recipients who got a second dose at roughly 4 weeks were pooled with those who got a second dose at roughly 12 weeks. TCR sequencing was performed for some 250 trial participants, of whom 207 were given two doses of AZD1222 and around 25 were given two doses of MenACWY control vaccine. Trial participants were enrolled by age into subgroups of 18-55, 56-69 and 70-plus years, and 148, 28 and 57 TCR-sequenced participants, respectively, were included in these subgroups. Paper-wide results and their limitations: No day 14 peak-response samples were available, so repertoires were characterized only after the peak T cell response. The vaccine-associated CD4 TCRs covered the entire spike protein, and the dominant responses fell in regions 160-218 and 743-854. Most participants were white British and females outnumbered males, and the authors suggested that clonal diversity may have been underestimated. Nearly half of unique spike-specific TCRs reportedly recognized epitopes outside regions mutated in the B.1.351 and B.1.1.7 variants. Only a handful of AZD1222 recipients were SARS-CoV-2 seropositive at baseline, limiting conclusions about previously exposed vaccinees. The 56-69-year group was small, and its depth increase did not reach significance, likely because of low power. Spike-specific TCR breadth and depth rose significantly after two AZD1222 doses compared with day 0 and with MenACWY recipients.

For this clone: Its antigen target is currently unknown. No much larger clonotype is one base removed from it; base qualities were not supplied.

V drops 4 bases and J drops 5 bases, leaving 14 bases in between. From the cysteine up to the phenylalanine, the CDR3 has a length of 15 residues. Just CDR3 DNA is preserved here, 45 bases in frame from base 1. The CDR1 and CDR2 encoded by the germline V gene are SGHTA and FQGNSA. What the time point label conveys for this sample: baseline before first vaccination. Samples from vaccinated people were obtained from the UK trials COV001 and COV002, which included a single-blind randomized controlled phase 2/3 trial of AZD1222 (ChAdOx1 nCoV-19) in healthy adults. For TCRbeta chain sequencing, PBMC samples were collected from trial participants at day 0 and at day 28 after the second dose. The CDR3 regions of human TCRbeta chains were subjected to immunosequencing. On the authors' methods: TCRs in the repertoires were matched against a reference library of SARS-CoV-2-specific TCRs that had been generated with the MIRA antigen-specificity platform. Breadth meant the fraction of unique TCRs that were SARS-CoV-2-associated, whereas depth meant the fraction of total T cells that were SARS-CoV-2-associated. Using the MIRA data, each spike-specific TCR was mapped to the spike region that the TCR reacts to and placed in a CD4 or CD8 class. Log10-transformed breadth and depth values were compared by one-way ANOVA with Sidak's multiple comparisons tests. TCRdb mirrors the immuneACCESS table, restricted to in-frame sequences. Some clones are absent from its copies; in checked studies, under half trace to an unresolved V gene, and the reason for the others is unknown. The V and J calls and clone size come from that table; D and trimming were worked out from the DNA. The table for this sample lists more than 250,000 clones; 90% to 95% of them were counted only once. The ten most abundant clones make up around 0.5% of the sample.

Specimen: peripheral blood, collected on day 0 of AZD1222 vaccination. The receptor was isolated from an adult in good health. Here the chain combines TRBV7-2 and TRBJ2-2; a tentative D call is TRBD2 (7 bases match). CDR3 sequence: CASSSLGGATGELFF. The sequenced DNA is TGTGCCAGCAGCTCCCTAGGGGGGGCTACCGGGGAGCTGTTTTTT. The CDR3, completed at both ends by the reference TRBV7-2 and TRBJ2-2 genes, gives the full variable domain GAGVSQSPSNKVTEKGKDVELRCDPISGHTALYWYRQSLGQGLEFLIYFQGNSAPDKSGLPSDRFSAERTGGSVSTLTIQRTQQEDSAVYLCASSSLGGATGELFFGEGSRLTVL.